This is a list of T cell receptor beta chains from one sample in a study of cytomegalovirus exposure and HLA in healthy donors. Generated by immunoSEQ multiplex PCR, the TCRdb table keeps only in-frame clones and is missing some. This table has tens of thousands of clones, 70% to 90% appearing once. The sequenced sample consisted of PBMCs. Receptor source: a woman aged 18 to 35 in good health and CMV-seronegative. The CDR3 runs from the conserved cysteine through the conserved F or W. The order of the fields is J gene, V gene, clone size, CDR3 protein. Rows may omit the clone size; those that give it use once, few, many or a size class.

>TRBJ1-5|TRBV28|.
CASRWRGFNQPQHF
>TRBJ2-7|TRBV18|.
CASSPRAGGYEQYF
>TRBJ2-2|TRBV5-4|.
CASSLQGALTGELFF
>TRBJ1-6|TRBV5-4|once
CASSLNSQVDNSPLHF
>TRBJ2-1|TRBV5-1|.
CASSLTATAYNEQFF
>TRBJ1-6|TRBV7-2|.
CASSFQTGRNSPLHF
>TRBJ2-7|TRBV28|.
CASSFLLTSGNYEQYF
>TRBJ2-6|TRBV27|.
CASTSGANVLTF
>TRBJ2-1|TRBV19|once
CASSTGGGNRANEQFF
>TRBJ1-2|TRBV5-1|few
CASSLGGSYGYTF
>TRBJ2-3|TRBV5-1|.
CASRPGYRGPFDTQYF
>TRBJ2-4|TRBV5-4|.
CASSRSVNPPKNIQYF
>TRBJ2-7|TRBV6-6|.
CASSTPGTSRYEQYF
>TRBJ1-6|TRBV6-4|.
CASSDQGFTPLHF